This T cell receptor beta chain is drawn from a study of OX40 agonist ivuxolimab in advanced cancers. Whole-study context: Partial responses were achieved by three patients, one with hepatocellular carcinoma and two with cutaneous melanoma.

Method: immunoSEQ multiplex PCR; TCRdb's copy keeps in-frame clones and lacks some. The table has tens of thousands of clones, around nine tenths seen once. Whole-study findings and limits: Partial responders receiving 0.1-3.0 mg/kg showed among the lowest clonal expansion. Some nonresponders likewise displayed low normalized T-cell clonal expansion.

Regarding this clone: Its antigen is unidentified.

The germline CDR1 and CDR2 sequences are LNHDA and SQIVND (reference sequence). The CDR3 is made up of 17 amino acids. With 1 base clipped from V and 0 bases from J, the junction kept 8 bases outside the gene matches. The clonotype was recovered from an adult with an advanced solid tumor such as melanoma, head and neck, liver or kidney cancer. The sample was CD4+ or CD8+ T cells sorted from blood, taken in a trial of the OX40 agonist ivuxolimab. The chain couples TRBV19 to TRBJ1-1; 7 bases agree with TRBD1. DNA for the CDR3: TGTGCCAGTAGTATAGCTTGGGGGACAGCCCTGAACACTGAAGCTTTCTTT. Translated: CASSIAWGTALNTEAFF.